This entry is about one T cell receptor (beta chain). Antigen unknown. A roughly 130-subject validation cohort, separate from the 666-subject first cohort, supplied the donors. This sample was included in a study of cytomegalovirus exposure and HLA in healthy donors. Method: immunoSEQ multiplex PCR; TCRdb's copy keeps in-frame clones and lacks some. Of fewer than 150,000 clones listed, around 88% are singletons. Overall study results and limits: There were some public TCRs occurring in many donors, but most TCR sequences were rare.

The V end lost 4 bases, the J end lost 8 bases, and 14 bases lay between the germline ends. The CDR3 sequence is 14 residues long. Germline V gene sequence: CDR1 SNHLY, CDR2 FYNNEI. The sequence was collected from a woman aged 18-29 years in good health and CMV-seropositive. The sample taken for sequencing was PBMCs. This chain uses TRBV2 with TRBJ2-2; TRBD2 is a possible D gene (6 bases). DNA of the CDR3: TGTGCCAGCAGTGTGGGGACTCCATCAGGGGAGCTGTTTTTT. Amino acid sequence: CASSVGTPSGELFF.